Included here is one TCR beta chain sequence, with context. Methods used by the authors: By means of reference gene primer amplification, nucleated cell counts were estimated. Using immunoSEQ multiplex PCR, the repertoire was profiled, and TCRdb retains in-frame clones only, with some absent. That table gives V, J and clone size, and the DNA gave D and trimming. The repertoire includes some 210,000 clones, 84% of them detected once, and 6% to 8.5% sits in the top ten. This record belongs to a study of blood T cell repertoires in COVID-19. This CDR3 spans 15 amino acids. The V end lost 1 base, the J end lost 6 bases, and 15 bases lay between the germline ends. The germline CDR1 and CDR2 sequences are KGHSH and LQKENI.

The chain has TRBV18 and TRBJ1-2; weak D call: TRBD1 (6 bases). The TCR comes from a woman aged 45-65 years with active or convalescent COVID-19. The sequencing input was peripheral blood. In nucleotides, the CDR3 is TGTGCCAGCTCACCACAGTCAGGGGTGTACGATGGCTACACCTTC. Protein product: CASSPQSGVYDGYTF.